Listed below are T cell receptor beta chains from one sample, sequenced in a study of kidney transplant recipient with SARS-CoV-2 infection. Each CDR3 protein is one row after TCRdb ran MiXCR on the reads. The top ten clones hold around 7.8% of a sample with some 220,000 distinct CDR3 sequences, 25% to 30% of them seen once. Sequenced material: a blood sample, taken at baseline and between days 110 and 120 from a kidney transplant recipient. The receptors shown here come from a young adult male patient who had COVID-19 and was a kidney transplant recipient. The graft donor may account for some of the T cells. CDR3s include the opening cysteine and the closing phenylalanine or tryptophan. Each record gives: V gene, J gene, CDR3 length, CDR3 protein.

V: TRBV7-6
J: TRBJ1-2
length: 13
CDR3: CASSLADRDGYTF

V: TRBV6-4
J: TRBJ1-2
length: 17
CDR3: CASSIMCSHGKTYGYTF

V: TRBV29-1
J: TRBJ2-2
length: 14
CDR3: CSVEDGRVTGELFF

V: TRBV24-1
J: TRBJ2-7
length: 15
CDR3: CATSDFPGGRGEQYF

V: TRBV3-1
J: TRBJ2-5
length: 17
CDR3: CASSQAVPGGPRETQYF

V: TRBV7-7
J: TRBJ1-2
length: 17
CDR3: CASSESRKCRKTYGYTF

V: TRBV6-2/TRBV6-3
J: TRBJ2-1
length: 13
CDR3: CASRGLPYNEQFF

V: TRBV20-1
J: TRBJ2-7
length: 14
CDR3: CSAKGTSGTYEQYF

V: TRBV5-6
J: TRBJ2-7
length: 14
CDR3: CASSLGLSGYEQYF

V: TRBV3-1
J: TRBJ2-5
length: 15
CDR3: CARSHGQPQRETQYF

V: TRBV11-3
J: TRBJ1-2
length: 17
CDR3: CASSGSCDLGKTYGYTF

V: TRBV5-8
J: TRBJ2-6
length: 15
CDR3: CASRRQGSGANVLTF

V: TRBV28
J: TRBJ1-1
length: 14
CDR3: CASRAGSMNTEAFF